This TCR beta chain appears in the sequencing data of a study of brain T cells in children with intractable seizures. Study-level findings and limits: Patients' HCMV serostatus was unknown; virus specificity rests on CDR3 similarity alone.

This CDR3 comprises 15 residues. The V gene's germline CDR1 is LGHNT and CDR2 FRNRAP. V was clipped by 0 bases and J by 2 bases; unmatched bases: 3. Worth noting for this clone: Its target is unknown.

Sequencing was limited to surgery cases with top T cell transcript signatures in brain tissue. Before surgery, patients took at least one anti-epileptic drug. Method: immunoSEQ multiplex PCR; TCRdb's copy keeps in-frame clones and lacks some. The sample holds about 64,000 clones, about 96% seen once. The chain carries TRBV12-5 and TRBJ2-7, with 8 bases lining up with TRBD1. The sequence came from a boy younger than two with focal cortical dysplasia and intractable seizures. The sample was peripheral blood, taken at surgery. CDR3 bases: TGTGCTAGTGGTTTGGTACCACAGGGGGCCTACGAGCAGTACTTC. Translation: CASGLVPQGAYEQYF.